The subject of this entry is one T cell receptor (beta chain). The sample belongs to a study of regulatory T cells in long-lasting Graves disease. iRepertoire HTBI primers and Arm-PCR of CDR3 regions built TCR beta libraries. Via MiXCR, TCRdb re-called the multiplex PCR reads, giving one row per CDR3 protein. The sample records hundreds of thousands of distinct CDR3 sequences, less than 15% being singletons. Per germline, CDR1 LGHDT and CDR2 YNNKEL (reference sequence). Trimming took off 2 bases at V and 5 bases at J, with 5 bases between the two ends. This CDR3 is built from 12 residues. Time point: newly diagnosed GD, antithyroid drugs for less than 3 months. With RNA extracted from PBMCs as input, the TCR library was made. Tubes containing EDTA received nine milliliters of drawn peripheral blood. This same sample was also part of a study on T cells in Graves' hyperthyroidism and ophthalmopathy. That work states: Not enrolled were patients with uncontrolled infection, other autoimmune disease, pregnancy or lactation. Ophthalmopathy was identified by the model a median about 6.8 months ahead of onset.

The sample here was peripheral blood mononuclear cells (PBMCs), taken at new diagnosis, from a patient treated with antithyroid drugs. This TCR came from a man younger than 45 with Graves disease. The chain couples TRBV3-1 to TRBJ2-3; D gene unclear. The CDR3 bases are TGTGCCAGCAGCCAACGGAAAGATACGCAGTATTTT. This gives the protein CASSQRKDTQYF.